This T cell receptor (beta chain) was found in a study of T cell changes during pregnancy in multiple sclerosis. This table comes from immunoSEQ multiplex PCR, and its TCRdb copy is limited to in-frame clones, with some not included. The sample carries about 36,000 clones, around 93% recorded once. The CDR3 totals 15 residues. V was trimmed by 3 bases and J by 5 bases, leaving 15 bases between them. CDR1 and CDR2 from the germline V gene are SGHDT and YYEEEE. This receptor was taken from a female donor in good health, enrolled as a control in a pregnancy study. The sequenced sample was CD4+ T cells from peripheral blood mononuclear cells, obtained in the third trimester of pregnancy. V gene TRBV5-6 combines with J gene TRBJ1-5, with a possible D match to TRBD1 (5 bases). CDR3 in DNA: TGTGCCAGCAGCTCCGCGGGGACCCCCTATCAGCCCCAGCATTTT. Its protein is CASSSAGTPYQPQHF.